The 18 T cell receptor beta chains below were found in one sample sequenced in a study of blood T cell repertoires in COVID-19. Assay used: immunoSEQ multiplex PCR; TCRdb lists only in-frame clones, some missing. The sample shows about 60,000 clones, over 75% of them seen only once. Sequencing was done on a sample of peripheral blood. The receptors shown here come from a man between 65 and 85 years old with acute or convalescent COVID-19.

The V and J genes are TRBV10-1 and TRBJ2-7; 7 nucleotides agree with TRBD1. The germline gives CDR1 WNHNN, CDR2 SYGVQD (reference sequence). The CDR3 is 14 amino acids. The J segment lost 5 bases and the V segment lost 6 bases, leaving 10 bases of the junction unmatched. CDR3: CASRTSGTADEQYF. The CDR3, as DNA: TGCGCCAGCAGAACCTCCGGGACAGCCGACGAGCAGTACTTC.

The chain couples TRBV6-1 to TRBJ2-1, with a weak D call TRBD2 (5 bases). Trimming shortened V by 4 bases and J by 3 bases, and 19 bases separated the two germline ends. Germline V gene data show CDR1 as MNHNS and CDR2 as SASEGT. The CDR3 spans 17 residues. CDR3 residues: CASSAGRNNKGYNEQFF. The CDR3 coding sequence is TGTGCCAGCAGTGCGGGGAGAAACAATAAGGGCTACAATGAGCAGTTCTTC.

This clone was seen a handful of times. The chain uses TRBV6-5 and TRBJ2-7, with a tentative D call TRBD2 (6 bases). Trimming pared 2 bases from V and 7 bases from J, leaving 18 bases between. This CDR3 is built from 15 residues. Germline values: CDR1 MNHEY, CDR2 SVGAGI. Here the CDR3 reads CASSYADYTMEEQYF. In nucleotides, the CDR3 is TGTGCCAGCAGTTACGCGGACTATACCATGGAGGAGCAGTACTTC.

The J gene is TRBJ1-3, the V gene TRBV6-5; D uncertain. Trimming took off 2 bases at V and 0 bases at J, with 11 bases between the two ends. CDR1 and CDR2 (germline): MNHEY, SVGAGI. The CDR3 covers 16 residues. The CDR3 DNA reads as TGTGCCAGCAGTTACGGTACTGCAACCTCTGGAAACACCATATATTTT. Translating gives CASSYGTATSGNTIYF.

This clone is a singleton in its sample. V is TRBV14 and J is TRBJ2-5; 9 nucleotides align to TRBD1. Germline V CDR1 and CDR2: SGHDN, FVKESK. With V trimmed by 5 bases and J by 4 bases, 11 bases remained unmatched. The length of the CDR3 is 16 residues. The CDR3 protein is CASSAIGTGIGETQYF. CDR3 coding DNA: TGTGCCAGCAGCGCGATCGGGACAGGGATAGGAGAGACCCAGTACTTC.

Worth noting for this clone: Other DNA sequences of this sample code for an identical CDR3. This chain links TRBV4-2 with TRBJ1-5; D remains unclear. Germline V lookup: CDR1 LGHNA, CDR2 YNFKEQ. The CDR3 is 14 amino acids. Trimming took off 3 bases at V and 1 base at J, with 7 bases between the two ends. In nucleotides, the CDR3 is TGTGCCAGCAGCCATCCCGGGAGCAATCAGCCCCAGCATTTT. Protein product: CASSHPGSNQPQHF.

The chain couples TRBV6-4 to TRBJ1-1; D is uncertain. This CDR3 is built from 14 residues. Trimming removed 4 bases from V and 3 bases from J, with 12 bases in between. CDR1 and CDR2 from the germline V gene are MRHNA and SNTAGT. CDR3 residues: CASSVEGWYTEAFF. DNA for the CDR3: TGTGCCAGCAGTGTGGAGGGTTGGTACACTGAAGCTTTCTTT.

The rearrangement joins TRBV3-1 (or the pseudogene TRBV3-2) to TRBJ2-1; D is unclear. Germline values: CDR1 LGHDT, CDR2 YNNKEL (reference sequence). This CDR3 has 16 residues. Between the trimmed V and J ends, which lost 1 base and 6 bases, there was a span of 16 bases. The CDR3 bases are TGTGCCAGCAGCCAAGTAAACCCTCCTCTATTCAATGAGCAGTTCTTC. Translation: CASSQVNPPLFNEQFF.

The chain's CDR3 is CASRPGLAATQYF. In nucleotides, the CDR3 is TGTGCCAGCAGACCGGGACTAGCGGCGACCCAGTACTTC. V and J are TRBV7-9 and TRBJ2-5, with 11 bases that match TRBD2. V trimming: 6 bases; J trimming: 7 bases; junction bases outside the gene matches: 4. This CDR3 region has 13 residues. Germline lookup yields CDR1 SEHNR and CDR2 FQNEAQ (reference sequence). Full variable domain (outside the CDR3, taken from reference TRBV7-9 and TRBJ2-5): DTGVSQNPRHKITKRGQNVTFRCDPISEHNRLYWYRQTLGQGPEFLTYFQNEAQLEKSRLLSDRFSAERPKGSFSTLEIQRTEQGDSAMYLCASRPGLAATQYFGPGTRLLVL.

This clone turned up a few times. The V and J genes are TRBV28 and TRBJ1-6; TRBD1 matches at 8 bases. There are 15 residues in the CDR3. V dropped 3 bases and J dropped 7; count of bases not matched to a gene: 5. Germline lookup yields CDR1 MDHEN and CDR2 SYDVKM. The CDR3 sequence: CASSFRTGLNSPLHF. DNA for the CDR3: TGTGCCAGCAGTTTTAGGACAGGGCTAAATTCACCCCTCCACTTT.

This clone showed up just once. V is TRBV19 and J is TRBJ1-1, with a possible D match to TRBD1 (6 bases). The V gene lost 10 bases and the J gene lost 5 bases, with 17 bases spanning the gap. This CDR3 comprises 13 residues. The germline V gene has CDR1 LNHDA and CDR2 SQIVND (reference sequence). CDR3 region: CATAQGLATEAFF. The CDR3 region has the DNA TGTGCCACCGCACAGGGTCTGGCGACTGAAGCTTTCTTT.

V gene TRBV27 combines with J gene TRBJ2-7; 10 nucleotides line up with TRBD2. Germline lookup yields CDR1 MNHEY and CDR2 SMNVEV (reference sequence). This CDR3 has 14 amino acids. Losses at the gene ends were 5 bases for V and 5 bases for J; bases not matched to a gene: 6. The CDR3: CASSLASGGDEQYF. In DNA, the CDR3 is TGTGCCAGCAGTCTGGCTAGCGGGGGAGACGAGCAGTACTTC.

The chain combines TRBV7-8 with TRBJ2-1; the match to TRBD2 covers 7 bases. The CDR3 consists of 15 residues. V lost 5 bases and J lost 5; bases outside the gene matches: 9. Germline CDR1 reads SGHVS; CDR2 reads FQNEAQ. The CDR3 nucleotides are TGTGCCAGCAGCCCTGGACTAGGACCCAACAATGAGCAGTTCTTC. This gives the protein CASSPGLGPNNEQFF. The whole variable domain, remainder taken from reference TRBV7-8 and TRBJ2-1, is GAGVSQSPRYKVAKRGQDVALRCDPISGHVSLFWYQQALGQGPEFLTYFQNEAQLDKSGLPSDRFFAERPEGSVSTLKIQRTQQEDSAVYLCASSPGLGPNNEQFFGPGTRLTVL.

The gene calls are TRBV4-1 and TRBJ2-2, with unresolved D. Trimming took off 3 bases at V and 4 bases at J, with 9 bases between the two ends. From germline, CDR1 is MGHRA and CDR2 YSYEKL. The CDR3 sequence is 14 residues long. CDR3 sequence reads: CASSHQSPTGELFF. DNA of the CDR3: TGCGCCAGCAGCCATCAGTCTCCCACCGGGGAGCTGTTTTTT.

The chain couples TRBV5-1 to TRBJ1-5; D remains unclear. The V gene's germline CDR1 is SGHRS and CDR2 YFSETQ. The CDR3 sequence is 15 residues long. V gave up 0 bases and J gave up 4 bases, with 11 bases separating them. Here the CDR3 DNA reads TGCGCCAGCAGCTTGGCTGGGCAGGATAATCAGCCCCAGCATTTT. Amino acid sequence: CASSLAGQDNQPQHF.

A note on this clone: One end of the junction does not line up with germline, which may come from a read error. Other nucleotide sequences in the sample specify the same CDR3. The V gene is TRBV29-1, the J gene TRBJ2-5; possibly TRBD2 for D (6 bases). CDR3 length: 13 amino acids. The germline V gene encodes CDR1 SQVTM and CDR2 ANQGSEA. CDR3: CSVTPLARETQYF. The CDR3 DNA sequence: TGCAGCGTTACCCCCCTAGCACGGGAGACCCAATACTTC.

The chain employs TRBV14 and TRBJ1-6, with TRBD1 as a possible D gene (6 bases). CDR3 length: 15 amino acids. Germline CDR1 reads SGHDN; CDR2 reads FVKESK. Trimming pared 3 bases from V and 3 bases from J, leaving 9 bases between. The DNA for the CDR3 is TGTGCCAGCAGCCAGAGGACAGTCTATAATTCACCCCTCCACTTT. Translating it yields CASSQRTVYNSPLHF.

The V and J genes are TRBV7-2 and TRBJ2-5, with 13 nucleotides matching TRBD2. Per germline, CDR1 SGHTA and CDR2 FQGNSA. The CDR3 sequence is 19 residues long. J was trimmed by 1 base and V by 1 base; bases with no gene match: 9. The CDR3, as DNA: TGTGCCAGCAGCTTAGAGGTCCCGGGACTAGCGGGGATCCAAGAGACCCAGTACTTC. It codes for CASSLEVPGLAGIQETQYF.